This is a list of T cell receptor beta chains from one sample in a study of T cell responses to AZD1222 COVID-19 vaccine. Profiled with immunoSEQ multiplex PCR; TCRdb holds only in-frame clones, not every one. Here the sample spans about 140,000 clones, around 90% being singletons. This material consisted of peripheral blood, taken 28 days after the second AZD1222 dose. Receptors originate from an adult who received the AZD1222 COVID-19 vaccine. CDR3s include the opening cysteine and the closing phenylalanine or tryptophan. A D gene is named only where the DNA matches it firmly. Rows give clone size only sometimes, using once, few, many, or a class for an expanded clone.

size: -
length: 14
J: TRBJ1-1
V: TRBV10-3
D: TRBD1
DNA: TGTGCCGCGCGAGGGGGCGGATTAAACACTGAAGCTTTCTTT
CDR3: CAARGGGLNTEAFF

size: -
length: 17
J: TRBJ1-2
V: TRBV28
D: -
DNA: TGTGCCAGCAGTTTATGGAGTCTTATCATCCCTAACTATGGCTACACCTTC
CDR3: CASSLWSLIIPNYGYTF

size: -
length: 18
J: TRBJ1-5
V: TRBV12-2
D: -
DNA: TGTGCAAGTCGCTTAGTAGGGTTGAGGTCTATTAGCAATCAGCCCCAGCATTTT
CDR3: CASRLVGLRSISNQPQHF

size: -
length: 13
J: TRBJ2-7
V: TRBV7-2
D: TRBD1
DNA: TGTGCCAGCACCATCACGCCAGGGGGTGAGCAGTACTTC
CDR3: CASTITPGGEQYF

size: -
length: 13
J: TRBJ1-2
V: TRBV27
D: -
DNA: TGTGCCAGCAGTTTTGGGGCGAATTATGGCTACACCTTC
CDR3: CASSFGANYGYTF

size: once
length: 15
J: TRBJ1-5
V: TRBV6-5
D: TRBD1
DNA: TGTGCCAGCAGCACGGGACAGCTAAAAAATCAGCCCCAGCATTTT
CDR3: CASSTGQLKNQPQHF

size: -
length: 14
J: TRBJ1-1
V: TRBV19
D: -
DNA: TGTGCCAGTAGTATAGATCAGGGGAGCACTGAAGCTTTCTTT
CDR3: CASSIDQGSTEAFF

size: -
length: 16
J: TRBJ1-6
V: TRBV19
D: -
DNA: TGTGCCAGTAGTATCACGGCGGGGGGGTGGAATTCACCCCTCCACTTT
CDR3: CASSITAGGWNSPLHF

size: -
length: 13
J: TRBJ1-1
V: TRBV7-2
D: -
DNA: TGTGCCAACTCGTTTCGAATGAACACTGAAGCTTTCTTT
CDR3: CANSFRMNTEAFF

size: -
length: 14
J: TRBJ1-2
V: TRBV3-1/TRBV3-2
D: -
DNA: TGTGCCAGCAGCCAAGTCGCGGGAGGGAAGGGCTACACCTTC
CDR3: CASSQVAGGKGYTF

size: -
length: 13
J: TRBJ2-2
V: TRBV19
D: -
DNA: TGTGCCAGTAGTATGACTAACACCGGGGAGCTGTTTTTT
CDR3: CASSMTNTGELFF

size: -
length: 17
J: TRBJ1-1
V: TRBV18
D: TRBD1
DNA: TGTGCCAGCTCACCCAGAAGACAGGGGGTTCTGAACACTGAAGCTTTCTTT
CDR3: CASSPRRQGVLNTEAFF

size: -
length: 13
J: TRBJ2-5
V: TRBV7-2
D: -
DNA: TGTGCCAGCAGCTTAACGATCCAAGAGACCCAGTACTTC
CDR3: CASSLTIQETQYF

size: -
length: 15
J: TRBJ1-5
V: TRBV18
D: TRBD1
DNA: TGTGCCAGCTCACCCGAGACAGGGGCCTATCAGCCCCAGCATTTT
CDR3: CASSPETGAYQPQHF

size: -
length: 11
J: TRBJ1-1
V: TRBV28
D: -
DNA: TGTGCCAGCAGAGCCGACACTGAAGCTTTCTTT
CDR3: CASRADTEAFF

size: -
length: 17
J: TRBJ1-4
V: TRBV3-1/TRBV3-2
D: -
DNA: TGTGCCAGCAGCCAAGATCGGCAGGGTTTAACTAATGAAAAACTGTTTTTT
CDR3: CASSQDRQGLTNEKLFF

size: -
length: 12
J: TRBJ2-7
V: TRBV12-3/TRBV12-4
D: -
DNA: TGTGCCAGCACCCTGGGGGGCTACGAGCAGTACTTC
CDR3: CASTLGGYEQYF

size: -
length: 15
J: TRBJ2-7
V: TRBV30
D: -
DNA: TGTGCCTGGAGTGGGGTCAGTATAAACTACTACGAGCAGTACTTC
CDR3: CAWSGVSINYYEQYF